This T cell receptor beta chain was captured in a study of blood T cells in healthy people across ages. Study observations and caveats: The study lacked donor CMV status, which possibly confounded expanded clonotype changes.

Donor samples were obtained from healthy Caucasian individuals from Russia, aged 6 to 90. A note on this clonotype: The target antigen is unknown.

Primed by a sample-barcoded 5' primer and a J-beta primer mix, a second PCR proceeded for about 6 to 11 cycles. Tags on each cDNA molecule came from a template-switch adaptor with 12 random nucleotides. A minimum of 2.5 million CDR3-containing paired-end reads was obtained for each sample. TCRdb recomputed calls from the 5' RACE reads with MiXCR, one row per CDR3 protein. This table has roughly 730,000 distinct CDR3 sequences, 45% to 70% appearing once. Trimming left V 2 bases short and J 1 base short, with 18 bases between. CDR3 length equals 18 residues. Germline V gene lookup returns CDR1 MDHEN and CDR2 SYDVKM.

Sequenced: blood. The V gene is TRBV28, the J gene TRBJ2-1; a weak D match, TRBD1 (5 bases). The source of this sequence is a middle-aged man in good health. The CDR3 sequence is CASSLESWGRRSYNEQFF. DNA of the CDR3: TGTGCCAGCAGTTTAGAATCTTGGGGCAGGAGATCCTACAATGAGCAGTTCTTC.